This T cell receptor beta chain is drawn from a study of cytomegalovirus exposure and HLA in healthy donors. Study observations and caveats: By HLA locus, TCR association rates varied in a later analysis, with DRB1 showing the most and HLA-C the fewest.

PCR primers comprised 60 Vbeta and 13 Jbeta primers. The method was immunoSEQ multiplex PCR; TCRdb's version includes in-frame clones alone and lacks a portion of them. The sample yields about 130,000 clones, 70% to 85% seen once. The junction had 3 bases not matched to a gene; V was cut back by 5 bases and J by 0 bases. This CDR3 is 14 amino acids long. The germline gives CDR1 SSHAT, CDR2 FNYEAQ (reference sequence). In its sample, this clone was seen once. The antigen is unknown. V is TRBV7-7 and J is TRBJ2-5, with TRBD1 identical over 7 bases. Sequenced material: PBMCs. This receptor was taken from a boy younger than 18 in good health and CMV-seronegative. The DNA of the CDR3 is TGTGCCAGCAGCACGGGACAGAACCAAGAGACCCAGTACTTC. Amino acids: CASSTGQNQETQYF.